The 7 T cell receptor beta chains below were found in one sample sequenced in a study of shared clonotypes between healthy human individuals. Naive CD8 isolation took CD45RO-negative cells positively selected for CCR7 and excluded terminally differentiated effector memory CD45RA+ cells. Only in-frame clones appear in the TCRdb table, and some are missing; sequencing was by immunoSEQ multiplex PCR. The sample lists around 1.9 million clones; roughly 91% were seen once. Sequences were obtained from naive CD8+ T cells from PBMCs. Receptors were obtained from a man aged 18 to 29 in good health. Some clones in this sample may be carry-over from other donors' samples.

As concerns this clone: In the same sample, other DNA sequences code for this CDR3. This rearrangement joins TRBV9 to TRBJ1-5; D is unclear. The germline gives CDR1 SGDLS, CDR2 YYNGEE. Trimming shortened V by 2 bases and J by 7 bases, and 10 bases separated the two germline ends. The CDR3 length is 13 residues. The chain's CDR3 is CASSVNSGQPQHF. The CDR3 nucleotides are TGTGCCAGCAGCGTGAACAGTGGGCAGCCCCAGCATTTT.

The chain couples TRBV5-4 to TRBJ2-7; no clear D gene. CDR1 and CDR2 (germline): SGHNT, YYREEE (reference sequence). Trimming took 3 bases from V and 2 from J, leaving 12 bases between them. This CDR3 has 14 residues. CDR3 bases: TGTGCCAGCAGCTCCTCACACTCAGCCTACGAGCAGTACTTC. Its translation is CASSSSHSAYEQYF. Drawing the rest from reference TRBV5-4 and TRBJ2-7, the complete variable domain is ETGVTQSPTHLIKTRGQQVTLRCSSQSGHNTVSWYQQALGQGPQFIFQYYREEENGRGNFPPRFSGLQFPNYSSELNVNALELDDSALYLCASSSSHSAYEQYFGPGTRLTVT.

The genes are TRBV9 and TRBJ1-2; 8 bases line up with TRBD1. The CDR3 totals 13 residues. Germline CDR1 reads SGDLS; CDR2 reads YYNGEE. V trimming: 3 bases; J trimming: 8 bases; junction bases outside the gene matches: 6. The CDR3 DNA is TGTGCCAGCAGCGCCCAGGGGGCTGACGGCTACACCTTC. This translates into CASSAQGADGYTF.

J is TRBJ1-5 and V is TRBV6-1; tentatively, D is TRBD1 (6 bases). This CDR3 is built from 14 residues. Germline V gene data show CDR1 as MNHNS and CDR2 as SASEGT. Between the trimmed V and J ends, which lost 9 bases and 2 bases, there was a span of 14 bases. The DNA of the CDR3 is TGTGCCAGTGGGAACAGGGATCGCAATCAGCCCCAGCATTTT. It encodes CASGNRDRNQPQHF.

This chain uses TRBV28 with TRBJ1-1; D perhaps matches TRBD1 (5 bases). This CDR3 spans 15 amino acids. Germline values: CDR1 MDHEN, CDR2 SYDVKM. Trimming shortened V by 6 bases and J by 1 base, and 15 bases separated the two germline ends. CDR3 region: CASSPPGGWNTEAFF. The DNA of the CDR3 is TGTGCCAGCAGCCCCCCTGGGGGGTGGAACACTGAAGCTTTCTTT.

V and J are TRBV6-6 and TRBJ2-7; 7 nucleotides agree with TRBD1. The CDR3 contains 13 residues. From germline, CDR1 is MNHNY and CDR2 SVGAGI (reference sequence). V shed 6 bases, J shed 0 bases, and the junction held 2 bases outside the gene matches. CDR3 in amino acids: CASRDRASYEQYF. Here the CDR3 DNA reads TGTGCCAGCAGAGACAGGGCCTCCTACGAGCAGTACTTC.

The genes are TRBV6-6 and TRBJ2-7, with D unclear. CDR3 length: 14 residues. The V end lost 0 bases, the J end lost 7 bases, and 13 bases lay between the germline ends. The germline CDR1 and CDR2 sequences are MNHNY and SVGAGI (reference sequence). CDR3 coding DNA: TGTGCCAGCAGTTACTCGGGCGCCCAAAGGGAGCAGTACTTC. Encoded protein: CASSYSGAQREQYF.